The subject of this entry is one TCR beta chain. These data are taken from a study of glioma-infiltrating T cells after dendritic cell vaccination. Whole-study context: Treatment, given 2003 to 2012, was autologous tumor lysate-pulsed dendritic cell vaccination.

Profiled with immunoSEQ multiplex PCR; TCRdb holds only in-frame clones, not every one. Of some 60,000 clones in the sample, approximately 83% were seen once. The CDR3 runs 15 residues. Germline CDR1 reads LGHNA; CDR2 reads YSLEER. Trimming left V 2 bases short and J 8 bases short, with 16 bases between. This sample's time point: after dendritic cell vaccination, including at tumor progression/relapse. Sequenced material: blood, taken after dendritic cell vaccination. V and J are TRBV4-3 and TRBJ2-1; D might be TRBD1 (5 bases). The receptor was derived from a human donor with glioblastoma. The CDR3 spells CASSQLTAPKDEQFF. CDR3 sequence (DNA): TGCGCCAGCAGCCAACTGACAGCCCCAAAGGATGAGCAGTTCTTC.